This T cell receptor (beta chain) was captured in a study of T cells in Graves' hyperthyroidism and ophthalmopathy. General observations from the study: Most clonotypes expanded in the thyroid (above 0.001) were also present in blood. Patients with ophthalmopathy were separated from those with stable hyperthyroidism by a 13 V-J model.

Amplified regions were TCR beta CDR3 sequences from RNA transcripts. A set of HTBI primers served as the primers for a first-round RT-PCR of the TCR CDR3. TCRdb recomputed calls from the multiplex PCR reads with MiXCR, one row per CDR3 protein. There are 550,000 to 700,000 distinct CDR3 sequences in the sample; around 45% occur only once, and 15% to 20% lies in the top ten. With respect to this clonotype: The antigen is unknown.

V gave up 1 base and J gave up 5 bases, with 14 bases separating them. The CDR3 consists of 15 residues. The germline V gene encodes CDR1 SEHNR and CDR2 FQNEAQ (reference sequence). A patient was excluded if there was uncontrolled infection, other autoimmune disease, pregnancy or lactation. Sample: peripheral blood or thyroid tissue (not recorded which). The chain combines TRBV7-9 with TRBJ1-1, with D unresolved. The TCR sequence derives from an adult woman with Graves' disease, either hyperthyroidism or ophthalmopathy (not recorded which). CDR3 DNA sequence: TGTGCCAGCAGCTTAGTCGGGTTGAGGGATACTGAAGCTTTCTTT. Translation: CASSLVGLRDTEAFF.